The 12 T cell receptor beta chains reported below all come from one sample, sequenced in a study of cytomegalovirus exposure and HLA in healthy donors. PCR amplification relied on 60 Vbeta primers (plus 13 Jbeta primers). Using immunoSEQ multiplex PCR, the repertoire was profiled, and TCRdb retains in-frame clones only, with some absent. The sample contains some 150,000 clones, about 85% of which appear only once. Sequencing was done on a sample of PBMCs. The receptors stem from a human donor in good health.

The chain is built from TRBV10-3 and TRBJ2-5; unclear D gene. This CDR3 has 13 residues. Per germline, CDR1 ENHRY and CDR2 SYGVKD. V shed 4 bases and J shed 2 bases, with 8 bases lying between them. The CDR3 DNA reads as TGTGCCATCAGTGCCCAGTCTCAAGAGACCCAGTACTTC. Translating it yields CAISAQSQETQYF.

This clone appeared once. The J gene is TRBJ2-5, the V gene TRBV6-5; maybe TRBD2 (5 bases). The germline V and J ends were trimmed by 0 bases and 5 bases, with 13 bases remaining between them. CDR3 length equals 15 residues. Germline loops: CDR1 MNHEY, CDR2 SVGAGI. CDR3 DNA: TGTGCCAGCAGTTACTCTGCGGGTGTTGGGGAGACCCAGTACTTC. It codes for CASSYSAGVGETQYF.

The J gene is TRBJ2-7, the V gene TRBV14; a possible D gene is TRBD2 (5 bases). The V end was cut by 8 bases, the J end by 3 bases, with 20 bases between. This CDR3 comprises 15 residues. The germline V gene has CDR1 SGHDN and CDR2 FVKESK. The CDR3 bases are TGTGCCAGCTCACTAGAGCAGACACCCTACTACGAGCAGTACTTC. Translating it yields CASSLEQTPYYEQYF.

This clone was observed a few times. The chain uses TRBV5-1 and TRBJ1-1, with 7 bases aligning to TRBD1. After removal of 3 bases from V and 5 bases from J, the junction contained 7 bases not matched to a gene. The CDR3 length is 14 residues. The germline V gene encodes CDR1 SGHRS and CDR2 YFSETQ. The CDR3 sequence: CASSWGQTATEAFF. The CDR3 DNA reads as TGCGCCAGCAGCTGGGGACAGACTGCAACTGAAGCTTTCTTT. The complete variable domain, with remaining parts taken from reference TRBV5-1 and TRBJ1-1, reads KAGVTQTPRYLIKTRGQQVTLSCSPISGHRSVSWYQQTPGQGLQFLFEYFSETQRNKGNFPGRFSGRQFSNSRSEMNVSTLELGDSALYLCASSWGQTATEAFFGQGTRLTVV.

This chain joins TRBV9 and TRBJ2-3; possible D gene TRBD2, 6 bases. Trimming removed 6 bases at V and 1 base at J, with 15 bases between. Germline CDR1 reads SGDLS; CDR2 reads YYNGEE. CDR3 length: 15 amino acids. CDR3 loop: CASTYGTDGTDTQYF. The CDR3 DNA is TGTGCCAGCACCTACGGGACTGACGGCACAGATACGCAGTATTTT.

This sequence joins TRBV5-6 and TRBJ2-3; the D is unclear. CDR1 is SGHDT, CDR2 YYEEEE, per germline. This CDR3 has 15 residues. V gave up 3 bases and J gave up 0 bases, with 11 bases separating them. DNA for the CDR3: TGTGCCAGCAGCTCTTACACCGGGAGCACAGATACGCAGTATTTT. It encodes CASSSYTGSTDTQYF.

This chain connects TRBV5-1 to TRBJ2-7; 12 bases are shared with TRBD2. Germline CDR1 reads SGHRS; CDR2 reads YFSETQ. V was pared by 4 bases and J by 5 bases, with 13 bases of the junction left unmatched. This CDR3 has 17 amino acids. DNA for the CDR3: TGCGCCAGCAGCCCCAACAGTCTAGCGGGAGGGCTAAACGAGCAGTACTTC. It encodes CASSPNSLAGGLNEQYF.

The V gene is TRBV6-7, the J gene TRBJ2-5, with 8 bases aligning to TRBD2. TRBV6-7 is given ORF status, its function remaining uncertain. The J segment lost 3 bases and the V segment lost 0 bases, leaving 3 bases of the junction unmatched. This CDR3 contains 15 residues. CDR3 in DNA: TGTGCCAGCAGTTACTCGGGACTAGACAAAGAGACCCAGTACTTC. Translating gives CASSYSGLDKETQYF.

This clone turned up a few times. The chain joins TRBV5-4 to TRBJ2-7; 9 nucleotides agree with TRBD2. V shed 9 bases and J 2 bases; nucleotides not matched to a gene: 15. Per the germline V gene, CDR1 is SGHNT and CDR2 is YYREEE (reference sequence). CDR3 length equals 16 residues. The CDR3 loop is CATALQAGGPPYEQYF. CDR3 nucleotide sequence: TGTGCCACCGCACTCCAAGCGGGAGGTCCCCCCTACGAGCAGTACTTC.

The chain joins TRBV5-5 to TRBJ1-5; unclear D gene. V was clipped by 0 bases and J by 2 bases, with 12 bases between them. The CDR3 is made up of 16 amino acids. Germline CDR1 reads SGHKS; CDR2 reads YYEKEE (reference sequence). The CDR3 bases are TGTGCCAGCAGCTTGGCTCCCCGGCTAGGCAATCAGCCCCAGCATTTT. Residues: CASSLAPRLGNQPQHF.

V usage is TRBV9 and J usage is TRBJ1-6, with 7 bases matching TRBD1. V lost 3 bases, J lost 11 bases, and 8 bases stayed unmatched. This CDR3 is built from 14 residues. The V gene's germline CDR1 is SGDLS and CDR2 YYNGEE. The CDR3 nucleotides read TGTGCCAGCAGCGACCGGGACAGTGAGACACCCCTCCACTTT. Protein sequence: CASSDRDSETPLHF.

This chain links TRBV15 with TRBJ2-1, with 10 bases fitting TRBD2. The V gene end was trimmed by 4 bases and the J gene end by 6 bases; junction bases not matched to a gene: 9. The CDR3 is 16 residues long. Germline loops: CDR1 LNHNV, CDR2 YYDKDF (reference sequence). CDR3 loop: CATSKGGQRGGNEQFF. The CDR3 nucleotides are TGTGCCACCAGCAAGGGGGGCCAGCGGGGGGGCAATGAGCAGTTCTTC. Based on the CDR3 plus reference TRBV15 and TRBJ2-1, the full variable domain is DAMVIQNPRYQVTQFGKPVTLSCSQTLNHNVMYWYQQKSSQAPKLLFHYYDKDFNNEADTPDNFQSRRPNTSFCFLDIRSPGLGDTAMYLCATSKGGQRGGNEQFFGPGTRLTVL.